Each of the 14 T cell receptor beta chains below was sequenced from the same sample in a study of neoadjuvant nivolumab and ipilimumab in lung cancer. Some clones are missing from TCRdb's copy, which holds only in-frame ones; the method was immunoSEQ multiplex PCR. The sample includes roughly 10,000 clones, approximately 80% seen only once; the top ten take around 7.5%. Sequencing was performed on tumor tissue, taken after neoadjuvant nivolumab, alone or with ipilimumab, at or shortly before surgery. The origin of the receptors is an adult with non-small cell lung cancer. Some clones in this sample may be carry-over from other donors' samples.

The V gene is TRBV7-8, the J gene TRBJ1-4; the match to TRBD1 covers 7 bases. The CDR3 spans 18 residues. The V and J ends lost 5 bases and 5 bases, in that order; junction bases with no gene match: 17. Germline CDR1 and CDR2: SGHVS and FQNEAQ. Here the CDR3 DNA reads TGTGCCAGCAGCCCGAAGGGGGTCGGGACAGACCGAAATGAAAAACTGTTTTTT. It yields the protein CASSPKGVGTDRNEKLFF.

V and J are TRBV18 and TRBJ1-1, with a weak D call TRBD1 (6 bases). Germline V CDR1 and CDR2: KGHSH, LQKENI. V lost 3 bases, J lost 4 bases, and 12 bases lay in between. The CDR3 loop spans 14 amino acids. The CDR3 region has the DNA TGTGCCAGCTCACCCCTACAGGGTTCCACTGAAGCTTTCTTT. It translates to CASSPLQGSTEAFF. Full variable domain (rest looked up from reference TRBV18 and TRBJ1-1): NAGVMQNPRHLVRRRGQEARLRCSPMKGHSHVYWYRQLPEEGLKFMVYLQKENIIDESGMPKERFSAEFPKEGPSILRIQQVVRGDSAAYFCASSPLQGSTEAFFGQGTRLTVV.

The rearrangement joins TRBV6-5 to TRBJ2-1; D uncertain. Germline assignment: CDR1 MNHEY and CDR2 SVGAGI. This CDR3 has 12 amino acids. Trimming removed 4 bases at V and 5 bases at J, with 6 bases between. In nucleotides, the CDR3 is TGTGCCAGCAGTTTGGGCGACAATGAGCAGTTCTTC. Translated, it gives CASSLGDNEQFF.

This chain links TRBV29-1 with TRBJ1-1; 7 bases match TRBD1. This CDR3 region has 15 residues. The V and J ends lost 2 bases and 4 bases, in that order; junction bases with no gene match: 10. Germline V lookup: CDR1 SQVTM, CDR2 ANQGSEA. In DNA, the CDR3 is TGCAGCGTTGAAAGTCGTCACAGGGGAAGCACTGAAGCTTTCTTT. Its protein is CSVESRHRGSTEAFF.

The chain has TRBV7-9 and TRBJ2-3; 11 nucleotides align to TRBD2. V gave up 5 bases and J gave up 0 bases; unmatched junction bases: 4. Germline V gene data show CDR1 as SEHNR and CDR2 as FQNEAQ (reference sequence). The CDR3 runs 16 residues. The CDR3 loop is CASSDPSGGSTDTQYF. The CDR3 nucleotides read TGTGCCAGCAGCGACCCTAGCGGGGGGAGCACAGATACGCAGTATTTT.

This clone was seen once. V gene TRBV7-8 combines with J gene TRBJ1-2, with D maybe TRBD1 (5 bases). The V and J ends lost 5 bases and 8 bases respectively, with 15 bases between them. CDR3 length: 13 amino acids. Per germline, CDR1 SGHVS and CDR2 FQNEAQ. CDR3 protein: CASSLVGPTGYTF. The CDR3 coding sequence is TGTGCCAGCAGCCTAGTGGGGCCAACGGGCTACACCTTC.

The chain recombines TRBV30 with TRBJ2-7; weak D call: TRBD2 (5 bases). The CDR3 totals 14 residues. The germline V gene has CDR1 GTSNPN and CDR2 SVGIG (reference sequence). V was trimmed by 0 bases and J by 5 bases, leaving 14 bases between them. The DNA for the CDR3 is TGTGCCTGGAGTGTTTATACTAGTCGCCACGAGCAGTACTTC. As protein: CAWSVYTSRHEQYF.

This chain uses TRBV5-1 with TRBJ2-7, with TRBD1 matching 12 bases. The CDR3 is 16 amino acids. Per the germline V gene, CDR1 is SGHRS and CDR2 is YFSETQ. J was trimmed by 4 bases and V by 3 bases; bases with no gene match: 8. The DNA of the CDR3 is TGCGCCAGCAGCTCCCGTCCGGGACAGGGGGCATACGAGCAGTACTTC. Translated: CASSSRPGQGAYEQYF.

The genes are TRBV30 and TRBJ2-1, with 10 bases lining up with TRBD1. Trimming at V came to 1 base and at J to 7 bases, leaving 7 bases not matched to a gene. The CDR3 loop spans 15 amino acids. CDR1 is GTSNPN and CDR2 is SVGIG in the germline V gene (reference sequence). CDR3 DNA sequence: TGTGCCTGGAGTGCTGACAGGGGGCCTTTTAATGAGCAGTTCTTC. Encoded protein: CAWSADRGPFNEQFF.

V gene TRBV4-3 combines with J gene TRBJ1-4; D ambiguous. Trimming removed 4 bases from V and 0 bases from J, with 21 bases in between. Germline V lookup: CDR1 LGHNA, CDR2 YSLEER. The CDR3 spans 19 residues. DNA of the CDR3: TGCGCCAGCAGCCGGAAGGACTACTGGAAACTGGCAACTAATGAAAAACTGTTTTTT. Translating it yields CASSRKDYWKLATNEKLFF.

This chain links TRBV7-2 with TRBJ2-7; D is perhaps TRBD1 or TRBD2 (6 bases each). The ends were cut back, 2 bases at V and 0 bases at J, with 11 bases in the middle. The germline gives CDR1 SGHTA, CDR2 FQGNSA. This CDR3 is 15 amino acids long. In nucleotides, the CDR3 is TGTGCCAGCAGCTTACCGGGGGCAAGCTCCTACGAGCAGTACTTC. Translated: CASSLPGASSYEQYF.

V gene TRBV11-2 combines with J gene TRBJ2-3; a possible D gene is TRBD2 (5 bases). The germline V gene has CDR1 SGHAT and CDR2 FQNNGV. The CDR3 length is 15 residues. Between the trimmed V and J ends, which lost 5 bases and 6 bases, there was a span of 18 bases. Here the CDR3 reads CASSPNSPGSDTQYF. As DNA, the CDR3 is TGTGCCAGCAGCCCAAACAGTCCGGGGTCGGATACGCAGTATTTT.

The rearrangement links TRBV30 to TRBJ1-1; a possible D gene is TRBD1 (5 bases). V lost 7 bases and J 0 bases, leaving 12 bases between the germline ends. Germline lookup yields CDR1 GTSNPN and CDR2 SVGIG (reference sequence). This CDR3 region has 13 residues. This CDR3 is CASVKGMNTEAFF. CDR3 DNA sequence: TGTGCCTCCGTCAAGGGGATGAACACTGAAGCTTTCTTT.

The rearrangement joins TRBV6-5 to TRBJ2-7; no reliable D call. The CDR3 sequence is 14 residues long. CDR1 and CDR2 from the germline V gene are MNHEY and SVGAGI. V was cut by 7 bases and J by 2 bases, with 15 bases left in between. For the CDR3, the DNA is TGTGCCAGCATGAGTAGGAGCAACCCCTACGAGCAGTACTTC. Amino acid sequence: CASMSRSNPYEQYF.